This entry concerns a single T cell receptor (beta chain). The antigen is unknown. The sample originates from a study of T cells in pancreatic ductal adenocarcinoma. General observations from the study: Blood had more productive templates and 6 to 9-fold more unique clonotypes than tumor.

Germline V gene sequence: CDR1 LNHDA, CDR2 SQIVND (reference sequence). Trimming shortened V by 9 bases and J by 1 base, and 18 bases separated the two germline ends. The CDR3 covers 15 residues. Here immunoSEQ multiplex PCR was the method, and the copy in TCRdb shows in-frame clones only, minus some. The repertoire has roughly 100,000 clones, about 96% of them found once; the top ten carry roughly 3.1%. No neoadjuvant therapy was given to the selected pancreatic ductal adenocarcinoma patients before their surgery. The receptor was derived from a human donor with pancreatic ductal adenocarcinoma. Source material: PBMCs. This rearrangement joins TRBV19 to TRBJ1-1; D ambiguous. The CDR3 region is CASRWAVRANTEAFF. In DNA form, the CDR3 reads TGTGCCAGCCGCTGGGCAGTTAGAGCGAACACTGAAGCTTTCTTT.